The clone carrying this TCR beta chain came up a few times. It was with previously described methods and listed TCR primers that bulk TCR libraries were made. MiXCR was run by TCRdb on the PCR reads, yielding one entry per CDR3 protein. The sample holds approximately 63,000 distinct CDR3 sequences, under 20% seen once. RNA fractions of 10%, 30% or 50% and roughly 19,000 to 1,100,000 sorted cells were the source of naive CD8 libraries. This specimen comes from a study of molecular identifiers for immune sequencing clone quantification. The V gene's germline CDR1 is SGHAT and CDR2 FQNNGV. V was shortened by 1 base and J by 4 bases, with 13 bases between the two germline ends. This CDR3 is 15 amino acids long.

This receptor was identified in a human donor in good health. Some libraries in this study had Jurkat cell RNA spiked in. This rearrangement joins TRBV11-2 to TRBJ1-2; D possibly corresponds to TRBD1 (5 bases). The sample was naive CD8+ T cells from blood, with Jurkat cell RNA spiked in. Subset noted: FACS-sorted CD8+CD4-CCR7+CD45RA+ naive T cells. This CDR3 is CASSLGPTALYGYTF. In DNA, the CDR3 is TGTGCCAGCAGCTTAGGTCCGACAGCCCTCTATGGCTACACCTTC.